A selection of T cell receptor beta chains follows, all from one sample in a study of T cells after yellow fever vaccination. TCRdb independently ran MiXCR on the 5' RACE reads; one entry per CDR3 protein. The sample carries hundreds of thousands of distinct CDR3 sequences, approximately 13% recorded once. Sequencing was performed on PBMCs, taken on the day of the yellow fever booster vaccination. The origin of the receptors is a young man who received the YFV17D yellow fever vaccine. CDR3s include the opening cysteine and the closing phenylalanine or tryptophan. The order of the fields is V gene, J gene, D gene, clone size, CDR3 DNA, CDR3 protein. A D gene is named only where the DNA matches it firmly. Part of the rows lack a size; the others show once, few, many or a class for expanded clones.

v_gene: TRBV20-1
j_gene: TRBJ2-3
d_gene: -
abundance: few
CDR3nt: TGCAGCGCCAAGGGGGGTAGCGGTAGCACAGATACGCAGTATTTT
CDR3aa: CSAKGGSGSTDTQYF

v_gene: TRBV12-3/TRBV12-4
j_gene: TRBJ2-3
d_gene: -
abundance: -
CDR3nt: TGTGCCAGCAGTTTAAGACCGGCTCGCACAGATACGCAGTATTTT
CDR3aa: CASSLRPARTDTQYF

v_gene: TRBV12-3/TRBV12-4
j_gene: TRBJ2-7
d_gene: TRBD1
abundance: -
CDR3nt: TGTGCCAGCACCGTGGACAGGGGGCCCTACGAGCAGTACTTC
CDR3aa: CASTVDRGPYEQYF

v_gene: TRBV15
j_gene: TRBJ2-7
d_gene: TRBD1
abundance: few
CDR3nt: TGTGCCACCAGCAGAAGACCGGGACAGGGCAACGAGCAGTACTTC
CDR3aa: CATSRRPGQGNEQYF

v_gene: TRBV5-4
j_gene: TRBJ2-5
d_gene: TRBD2
abundance: -
CDR3nt: TGTGCCAGCAGCCTGGGGACTAGCGGGGGAGGGCTTGGCGAGACCCAGTACTTC
CDR3aa: CASSLGTSGGGLGETQYF

v_gene: TRBV7-2
j_gene: TRBJ1-1
d_gene: TRBD1
abundance: -
CDR3nt: TGTGCCAGCAGCAAGGGACAGTTGAACACTGAAGCTTTCTTT
CDR3aa: CASSKGQLNTEAFF

v_gene: TRBV7-2
j_gene: TRBJ1-1
d_gene: -
abundance: -
CDR3nt: TGTGCCAGCAGCTTAGGATCGGGGGGGTTGGCCACTGAAGCTTTCTTT
CDR3aa: CASSLGSGGLATEAFF

v_gene: TRBV4-1
j_gene: TRBJ1-1
d_gene: TRBD1
abundance: few
CDR3nt: TGCGCCAGCAGCCAGCCCGCTGGGACAGGGGCCACTGAAGCTTTCTTT
CDR3aa: CASSQPAGTGATEAFF

v_gene: TRBV4-3
j_gene: TRBJ2-5
d_gene: -
abundance: few
CDR3nt: TGCGCCAGCAGCCAAGGCACAAAAGAGACCCAGTACTTC
CDR3aa: CASSQGTKETQYF

v_gene: TRBV3-1
j_gene: TRBJ2-4
d_gene: TRBD2
abundance: few
CDR3nt: TGTGCCACCGGTCTAGCGGGAGAGATAAACATTCAGTACTTC
CDR3aa: CATGLAGEINIQYF

v_gene: TRBV9
j_gene: TRBJ2-1
d_gene: TRBD1
abundance: few
CDR3nt: TGTGCCAGCAGCGCGGGACAGAATGAGCAGTTCTTC
CDR3aa: CASSAGQNEQFF

v_gene: TRBV24-1
j_gene: TRBJ2-2
d_gene: TRBD1
abundance: -
CDR3nt: TGTGCCACCAGTGAAGCGACAGGGGGCTCTGGGGAGCTGTTTTTT
CDR3aa: CATSEATGGSGELFF